The TCR beta chain described here comes from a study of blood T cell repertoires in COVID-19 (dated by TCRdb to 2020 to 2022). Regarding the complete study: Samples from collaborators originated in the United States, Italy and Spain and spanned both the acute and convalescent phases of COVID-19. The prospective study material was composed of cDNA or gDNA derived from T cells, B-cell-depleted T cells, or PBMCs. The dataset comprised deeply sampled blood TCRbeta repertoires from subjects exposed to, actively infected with, or recovered from COVID-19. The repertoires were made available in a free public database intended to serve as a resource for research on the immune response to SARS-CoV-2. The samples were drawn from two sources: the first 160 participants of the ongoing ImmuneRACE study, and 950 to 1,500 subjects contributed by 6 global collaborators. Sample metadata almost always included a de-identified subject ID, COVID-19 status, age in years and sex. Where available, HLA class I and class II types were obtained from metadata supplied by the sample provider rather than from assay-based typing. Study-level results and caveats: The amount of clinical and demographic metadata varied by source and participant and was provided uncurated.

TCRbeta CDR3 regions were amplified from genomic DNA using the immunoSEQ Assay, a bias-controlled multiplex PCR. In the source study's methods: The number of nucleated cells in each sample was estimated from the amplification of reference gene primers within the assay. To quantify the absolute abundance of each unique TCRbeta CDR3 rearrangement, sequence reads were collapsed and filtered. For each sample, productive Simpson clonality was calculated by taking the square root of Simpson's diversity index across productive rearrangements. Here the immuneACCESS table is served through TCRdb, limited to in-frame sequences with V and J called. Missing clones are a known gap in these copies; in checked studies unresolved V genes cover under half, and the rest lacks a known reason. For V, J and clone size, that table is used; D and trimming come from the DNA. In all, the sample holds some 350,000 clones, and about 87% of those were seen once. The top ten clones comprise about 3% of the sample.

Reading from cysteine to phenylalanine, the CDR3 counts 15 amino acids. Here the CDR3 DNA is all that survives: 45 bases in frame from base 1. According to the germline V gene, CDR1 reads MGHRA and CDR2 reads YSYEKL. For this chain, trimming is 3 bases at the V end and 6 bases at the J end, and the number of junction bases without a gene match is 10. Whole blood was collected in K2EDTA tubes by collaborating institutions according to the institutions' own protocols. For TCRbeta analysis, collaborators shipped samples in one of three forms: frozen whole blood, isolated PBMCs, or DNA extracted from either of those sample types. As for this clone: Its antigen is currently not known. No quality values exist for individual bases; no much larger clone is one base distant.

This sequence uses TRBV4-1 and TRBJ2-7, and 8 junctional nucleotides match TRBD2. The sample consisted of peripheral blood. The clonotype was recovered from a human donor in a cohort sampled during active COVID-19. The DNA is as follows: TGCGCCAGCAGCCACCCGGGAGGGGGATCGGGCGAGCAGTACTTC. Translated, it gives CASSHPGGGSGEQYF.